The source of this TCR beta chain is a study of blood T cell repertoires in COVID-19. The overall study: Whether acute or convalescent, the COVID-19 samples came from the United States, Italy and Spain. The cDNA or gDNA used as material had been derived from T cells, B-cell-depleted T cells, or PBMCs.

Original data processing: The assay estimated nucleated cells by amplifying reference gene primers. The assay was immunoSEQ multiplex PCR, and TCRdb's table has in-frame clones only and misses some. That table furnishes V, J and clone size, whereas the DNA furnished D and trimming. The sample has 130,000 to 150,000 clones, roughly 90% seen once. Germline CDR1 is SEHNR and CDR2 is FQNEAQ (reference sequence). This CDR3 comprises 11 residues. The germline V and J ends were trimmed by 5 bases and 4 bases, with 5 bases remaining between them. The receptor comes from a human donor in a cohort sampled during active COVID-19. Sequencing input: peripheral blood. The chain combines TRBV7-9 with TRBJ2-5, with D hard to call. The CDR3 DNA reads TGTGCCAGCAGCGCAGGAGAGACCCAGTACTTC. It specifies CASSAGETQYF.